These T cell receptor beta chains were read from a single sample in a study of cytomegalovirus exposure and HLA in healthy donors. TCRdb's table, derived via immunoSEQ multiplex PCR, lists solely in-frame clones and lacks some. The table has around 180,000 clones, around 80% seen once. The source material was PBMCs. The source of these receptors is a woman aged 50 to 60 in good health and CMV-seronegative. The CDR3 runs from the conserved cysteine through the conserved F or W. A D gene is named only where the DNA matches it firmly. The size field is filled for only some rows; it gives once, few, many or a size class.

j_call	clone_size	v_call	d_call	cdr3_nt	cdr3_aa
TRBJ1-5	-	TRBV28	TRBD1	TGTGCCAGCAGTTTATACAGGGGGGATCAGCCCCAGCATTTT	CASSLYRGDQPQHF
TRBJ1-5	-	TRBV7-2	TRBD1	TGTGCCAGCAGACAAGACAGGGGTCAGCCCCAGCATTTT	CASRQDRGQPQHF
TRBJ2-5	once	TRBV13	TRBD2	TGTGCCAGCAGTCAGGGAGGGCGGGGGCAAGAGACCCAGTACTTC	CASSQGGRGQETQYF
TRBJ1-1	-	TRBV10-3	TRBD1	TGTGCCATCAGTGGGGGTACCGGGACAGGGGTTACTGAAGCTTTCTTT	CAISGGTGTGVTEAFF
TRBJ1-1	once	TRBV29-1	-	TGCAGCGTTGAAGATCGAAGGGGGACATTAGGTGGAGCTTTCTTT	CSVEDRRGTLGGAFF
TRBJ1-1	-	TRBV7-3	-	TGTGCCAGCAGCCCCCAGGGAAGCACTGAAGCTTTCTTT	CASSPQGSTEAFF
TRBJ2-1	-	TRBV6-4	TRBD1	TGTGCCAGCAGTAGACAGGGAAGCGATGAGCAGTTCTTC	CASSRQGSDEQFF
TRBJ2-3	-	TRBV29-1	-	TGCAGCGTTGAAGTTGCGGCCCGATCAGATACGCAGTATTTT	CSVEVAARSDTQYF
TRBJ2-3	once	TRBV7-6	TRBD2	TGTGCCAGCAGCTTCACTCTAGCGGGAGTGGATACGCAGTATTTT	CASSFTLAGVDTQYF
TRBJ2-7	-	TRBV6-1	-	TGTGCCAGCTCTAGTCTTTCCCGCTCCTACGAGCAGTACTTC	CASSSLSRSYEQYF